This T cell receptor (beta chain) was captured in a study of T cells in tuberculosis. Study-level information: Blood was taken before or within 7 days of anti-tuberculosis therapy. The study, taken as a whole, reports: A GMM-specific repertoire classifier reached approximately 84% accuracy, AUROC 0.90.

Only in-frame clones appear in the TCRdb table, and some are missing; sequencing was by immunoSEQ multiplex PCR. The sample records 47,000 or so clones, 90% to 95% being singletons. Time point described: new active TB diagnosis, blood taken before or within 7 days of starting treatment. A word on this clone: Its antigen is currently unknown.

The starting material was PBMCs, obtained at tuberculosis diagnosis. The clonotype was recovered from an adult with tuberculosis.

The CDR3 protein is CASSLSRSSGNTIYF. CDR3 nucleotide sequence: TGTGCCAGCAGCTTATCTAGGAGCTCTGGAAACACCATATATTTT. This sequence joins TRBV7-9 and TRBJ1-3; D ambiguous. This CDR3 is built from 15 residues. Germline lookup yields CDR1 SEHNR and CDR2 FQNEAQ (reference sequence). The V gene lost 2 bases and the J gene lost 0 bases, with 8 bases spanning the gap.